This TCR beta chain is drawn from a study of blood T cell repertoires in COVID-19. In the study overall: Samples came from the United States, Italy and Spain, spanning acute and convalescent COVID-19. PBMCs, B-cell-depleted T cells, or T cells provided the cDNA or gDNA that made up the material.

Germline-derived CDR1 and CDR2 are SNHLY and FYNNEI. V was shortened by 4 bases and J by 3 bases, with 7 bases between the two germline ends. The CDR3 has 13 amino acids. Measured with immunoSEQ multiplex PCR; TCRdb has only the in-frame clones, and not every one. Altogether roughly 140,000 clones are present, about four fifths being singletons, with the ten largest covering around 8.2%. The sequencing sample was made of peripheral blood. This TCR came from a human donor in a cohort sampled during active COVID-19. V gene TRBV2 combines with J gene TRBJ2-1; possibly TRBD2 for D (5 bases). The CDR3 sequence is CASSGGYYNEQFF. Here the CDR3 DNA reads TGTGCCAGCAGTGGAGGGTACTACAATGAGCAGTTCTTC.